The 5 T cell receptor beta chains presented below share a single source sample, sequenced in a study of post-analysis software for immune sequencing data. Antigens for these TCRs are unknown. Findings and caveats of the study: Controls had lower frequencies than patients of about five TRBV segments, which included TRBV5-6, TRBV5-1 and TRBV20-1.

Unique molecular identifiers tagged the TCR beta cDNA libraries. TCRdb fed the PCR reads into MiXCR, producing one record per CDR3 protein. This table holds about 770,000 distinct CDR3 sequences, just over 45% found once. Sequencing used blood. These TCRs come from a girl between 5 and 17 years old with multiple sclerosis.

This clonotype occurred a few times. This chain uses TRBV7-9 with TRBJ2-5; TRBD2 is a possible D gene (6 bases). Germline V gives CDR1 SEHNR, CDR2 FQNEAQ (reference sequence). Trimming cost V 0 bases and J 3 bases, with 14 bases left between them. The CDR3 length is 16 residues. In nucleotides, the CDR3 is TGTGCCAGCAGCTTAGCGGAGGGGTGGTTGGAAGAGACCCAGTACTTC. Translating it yields CASSLAEGWLEETQYF.

The DNA for the CDR3 is TGTGCCAGCAGCCGATGGGGGGCGACCAACACAGATACGCAGTATTTT. Amino acids: CASSRWGATNTDTQYF. The chain is built from TRBV3-1 and TRBJ2-3; tentatively, D is TRBD1 or TRBD2 (6 bases each). Trimming pared 4 bases from V and 2 bases from J, leaving 16 bases between. From germline, CDR1 is LGHDT and CDR2 YNNKEL (reference sequence). The CDR3 has 16 amino acids.

J is TRBJ1-6 and V is TRBV12-3 or TRBV12-4; 10 positions match TRBD1. The V gene end was trimmed by 5 bases and the J gene end by 13 bases; junction bases not matched to a gene: 11. The CDR3 runs 15 residues. DNA of the CDR3: TGTGCCAGCAGTCCCCCCGGGACAGGGGTTGAGCCCCTCCACTTT. Protein sequence: CASSPPGTGVEPLHF.

This rearrangement joins TRBV5-5 to TRBJ2-7; D is unclear. Trimming took off 4 bases at V and 5 bases at J, with 19 bases between the two ends. Per germline, CDR1 SGHKS and CDR2 YYEKEE (reference sequence). The CDR3 runs 15 residues. The CDR3 sequence: CASSPSAIGTDEQYF. As DNA, the CDR3 is TGTGCCAGCAGCCCAAGCGCAATAGGTACGGACGAGCAGTACTTC.

The chain recombines TRBV6-2 or TRBV6-3 with TRBJ1-2; D is possibly TRBD1 (6 bases). Trimming removed 4 bases at V and 8 bases at J, with 17 bases between. From germline, CDR1 is MNHEY and CDR2 SVGEGT. The CDR3 has 14 amino acids. Here the CDR3 reads CASSFLNRAGGYTF. CDR3 coding DNA: TGTGCCAGCAGTTTTCTTAACAGGGCCGGCGGCTACACCTTC.